These 11 T cell receptor beta chains originate from one sample sequenced in a study of cytomegalovirus exposure and HLA in healthy donors. Primers for the PCR totalled 60 Vbeta and 13 Jbeta. Sequenced by immunoSEQ multiplex PCR; TCRdb stores in-frame clones only, minus some. This table has 210,000 or so clones, under 80% appearing once. Sequenced sample: PBMCs. These receptors were taken from a girl aged 2 to 9 in good health and CMV-seronegative.

The V and J genes are TRBV9 and TRBJ1-2; D may be TRBD1 (6 bases). V lost 2 bases and J lost 5, with 16 bases in between. The CDR3 runs 15 residues. Germline V gene sequence: CDR1 SGDLS, CDR2 YYNGEE. In DNA form, the CDR3 reads TGTGCCAGCAGCGTGGGTCCAGGGACAAATTATGGCTACACCTTC. Its translation is CASSVGPGTNYGYTF. The complete variable domain, with remaining parts taken from reference TRBV9 and TRBJ1-2, reads DSGVTQTPKHLITATGQRVTLRCSPRSGDLSVYWYQQSLDQGLQFLIQYYNGEERAKGNILERFSAQQFPDLHSELNLSSLELGDSALYFCASSVGPGTNYGYTFGSGTRLTVV.

This clone was observed a few times. The chain links TRBV29-1 to TRBJ1-3; the D is unclear. This CDR3 is built from 13 residues. V dropped 6 bases and J dropped 2 bases, with 11 bases sitting between them. CDR1 SQVTM and CDR2 ANQGSEA come from the germline V gene. CDR3 nucleotides: TGCAGCGTCGCGGTCCGACCTGGAAACACCATATATTTT. Translated: CSVAVRPGNTIYF.

The V and J genes are TRBV6-6 and TRBJ2-7; D remains ambiguous. CDR1 MNHNY and CDR2 SVGAGI come from the germline V gene (reference sequence). The CDR3 is made up of 15 amino acids. The germline V and J ends were trimmed by 7 bases and 4 bases, with 20 bases remaining between them. Written as DNA, the CDR3 is TGTGCCAGCATCAACAGCCGCAGTACTGCTTACGAGCAGTACTTC. It specifies CASINSRSTAYEQYF.

The gene calls are TRBV6-1 and TRBJ2-7, with D possibly matching TRBD1 (5 bases). V lost 7 bases, J lost 6 bases, and 13 bases lay in between. Germline CDR1 is MNHNS and CDR2 is SASEGT. The CDR3 runs to 12 residues. The CDR3, as DNA: TGTGCCAGCAATGACAGATCCCCCGAGCAGTACTTC. Protein: CASNDRSPEQYF.

The rearrangement joins TRBV5-1 to TRBJ1-2; 8 bases match TRBD1. With V trimmed by 0 bases and J by 8 bases, 9 bases remained unmatched. Germline-derived CDR1 and CDR2 are SGHRS and YFSETQ. This CDR3 is 15 amino acids long. This chain's CDR3 is CASSLDLDRAEGYTF. The CDR3, as DNA: TGCGCCAGCAGCTTGGACTTGGACAGGGCGGAAGGCTACACCTTC.

The V and J genes are TRBV6-4 and TRBJ1-4; D might be TRBD1 (6 bases). There are 15 residues in the CDR3. The germline CDR1 and CDR2 sequences are MRHNA and SNTAGT. V lost 2 bases to trimming and J lost 0 bases, with 7 bases between them. DNA for the CDR3: TGTGCCAGCAGTGACCCAGGGGCAACTAATGAAAAACTGTTTTTT. This codes for CASSDPGATNEKLFF.

This clone was counted between two and nine times. The chain links TRBV6-5 to TRBJ2-7; 9 bases fit TRBD2. CDR1 is MNHEY and CDR2 is SVGAGI in the germline V gene. This CDR3 has 12 residues. V shed 6 bases, J shed 5 bases, and the junction held 2 bases outside the gene matches. CDR3 amino acids: CASSPSGNEQYF. In nucleotides, the CDR3 is TGTGCCAGCAGCCCTAGCGGGAACGAGCAGTACTTC.

The V and J genes are TRBV2 and TRBJ1-2; D is unclear. Between the trimmed V and J ends, which lost 3 bases and 1 base, there was a span of 3 bases. The CDR3 has 12 amino acids. CDR1 is SNHLY, CDR2 FYNNEI, per germline. This CDR3 reads CASSDSNYGYTF. Here the CDR3 DNA reads TGTGCCAGCAGTGACAGTAACTATGGCTACACCTTC.

The chain carries TRBV11-2 and TRBJ2-6; D is perhaps TRBD1 (6 bases). Trimming took 3 bases from V and 2 from J, leaving 14 bases between them. The CDR3 totals 17 residues. Per germline, CDR1 SGHAT and CDR2 FQNNGV. As DNA, the CDR3 is TGTGCCAGCAGCTTTCAGGGGAATATCCCTGGGGCCAACGTCCTGACTTTC. Its translation: CASSFQGNIPGANVLTF.

The chain recombines TRBV19 with TRBJ1-2; weak D call: TRBD1 (6 bases). V was pared by 6 bases and J by 1 base, with 12 bases between. There are 14 residues in the CDR3. Germline CDR1 and CDR2: LNHDA and SQIVND (reference sequence). The CDR3 DNA is TGTGCCAGTAGGACAGGCCAACATAACTATGGCTACACCTTC. This encodes CASRTGQHNYGYTF. Filled out from reference TRBV19 and TRBJ1-2, the complete variable domain reads DGGITQSPKYLFRKEGQNVTLSCEQNLNHDAMYWYRQDPGQGLRLIYYSQIVNDFQKGDIAEGYSVSREKKESFPLTVTSAQKNPTAFYLCASRTGQHNYGYTFGSGTRLTVV.

This clone was seen only a few times. V and J are TRBV25-1 and TRBJ2-3; D gene uncertain. Germline CDR1 is MGHDK and CDR2 is SYGVNS. The V gene lost 4 bases and the J gene lost 4 bases, with 15 bases spanning the gap. This CDR3 contains 15 residues. The CDR3 reads CASSAASWASDTQYF. The CDR3 nucleotides read TGTGCCAGCAGTGCGGCTTCCTGGGCGTCAGATACGCAGTATTTT.